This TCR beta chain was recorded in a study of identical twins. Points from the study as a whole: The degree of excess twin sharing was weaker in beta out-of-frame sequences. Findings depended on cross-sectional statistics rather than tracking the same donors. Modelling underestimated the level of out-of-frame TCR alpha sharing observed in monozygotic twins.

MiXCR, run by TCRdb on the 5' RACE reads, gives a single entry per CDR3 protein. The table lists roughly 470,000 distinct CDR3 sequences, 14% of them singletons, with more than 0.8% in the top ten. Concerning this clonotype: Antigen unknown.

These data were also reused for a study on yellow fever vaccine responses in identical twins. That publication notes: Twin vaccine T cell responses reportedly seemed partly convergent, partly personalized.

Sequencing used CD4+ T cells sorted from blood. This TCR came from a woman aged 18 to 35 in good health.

CDR3 bases: TGTGCCAGCAGTTTAACCCCAGGGGTCCGGGGCACTGAAGCTTTCTTT. It codes for CASSLTPGVRGTEAFF. The chain recombines TRBV28 with TRBJ1-1, with TRBD1 as a possible D gene (6 bases). The CDR3 extends over 16 amino acids. V lost 2 bases, J lost 4 bases, and 17 bases lay in between. The germline gives CDR1 MDHEN, CDR2 SYDVKM.